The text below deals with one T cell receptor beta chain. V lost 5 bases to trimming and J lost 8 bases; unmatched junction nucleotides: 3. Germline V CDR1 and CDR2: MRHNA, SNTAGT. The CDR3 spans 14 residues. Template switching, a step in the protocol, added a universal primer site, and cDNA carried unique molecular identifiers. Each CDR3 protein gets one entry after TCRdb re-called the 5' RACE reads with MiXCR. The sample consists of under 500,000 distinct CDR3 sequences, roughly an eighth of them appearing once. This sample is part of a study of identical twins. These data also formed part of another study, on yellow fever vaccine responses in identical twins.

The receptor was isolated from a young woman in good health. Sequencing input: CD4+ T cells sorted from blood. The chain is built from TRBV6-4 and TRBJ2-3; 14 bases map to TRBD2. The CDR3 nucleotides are TGTGCCAGCAGTCCGGGGACTAGCGGGAGTACGCAGTATTTT. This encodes CASSPGTSGSTQYF.